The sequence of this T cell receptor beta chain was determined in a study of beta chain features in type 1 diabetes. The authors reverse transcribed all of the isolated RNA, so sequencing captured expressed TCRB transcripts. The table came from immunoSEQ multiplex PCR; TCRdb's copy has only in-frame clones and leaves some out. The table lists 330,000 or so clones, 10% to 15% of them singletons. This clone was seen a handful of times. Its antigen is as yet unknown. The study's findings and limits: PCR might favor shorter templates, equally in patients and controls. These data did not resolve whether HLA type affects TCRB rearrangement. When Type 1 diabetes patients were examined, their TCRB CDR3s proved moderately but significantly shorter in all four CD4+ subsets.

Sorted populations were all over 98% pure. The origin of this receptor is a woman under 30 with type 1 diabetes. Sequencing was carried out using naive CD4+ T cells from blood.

CDR3 DNA sequence: TGTGCCTGGAGCCCACACAGGGTTCATGAAAAACTGTTTTTT. Its protein is CAWSPHRVHEKLFF. V is TRBV30 and J is TRBJ1-4; maybe TRBD1 (6 bases). CDR3 size: 14 residues. The V end was cut by 3 bases, the J end by 6 bases, with 14 bases between. The germline V gene has CDR1 GTSNPN and CDR2 SVGIG (reference sequence).